Sequencing of this T cell receptor beta chain was carried out in a study of blood T cell repertoires in COVID-19 (dated by TCRdb to between 2020 and 2021). In terms of the full investigation: Collaborator samples came from the United States, Italy and Spain and covered acute and convalescent phases of COVID-19. The repertoires were released in a freely available public database intended as a resource for research on the immune response to SARS-CoV-2. Deeply sampled blood TCRbeta repertoires from subjects exposed to, actively infected with, or recovered from COVID-19 were included in the dataset. The prospective study material was composed of cDNA or gDNA derived from T cells, B-cell-depleted T cells, or PBMCs. Samples came from the ongoing ImmuneRACE study (first 160 participants) plus 1,254 subjects from 6 global collaborators. Nearly every sample came with metadata listing a de-identified subject ID, COVID-19 status, age in years and sex. HLA class I and class II types, where available, came from metadata supplied by the sample provider rather than from assay-based typing.

CDR1 and CDR2 are drawn from the germline V gene: KGHSH, LQKENI. A distance of 14 bases separates the germline ends of V and J, which lose 3 bases and 6 bases respectively. From cysteine to phenylalanine, the CDR3 is 14 amino acids long. Only the CDR3 region is kept as DNA, spanning 42 bases read in frame from base 1. As regards this clone: The specificity of this receptor is unknown. Nothing much larger sits one base from this clone, and base qualities are not available.

TCRbeta CDR3 regions were amplified from genomic DNA using the immunoSEQ Assay, a bias-controlled multiplex PCR. The paper's processing steps were these. Nucleated cell counts per sample were estimated from amplification of reference gene primers within the assay. To quantify the absolute abundance of each unique TCRbeta CDR3 rearrangement, sequence reads were collapsed and filtered. For each sample, productive Simpson clonality was calculated as the square root of Simpson's diversity index over productive rearrangements. TCRdb mirrors the immuneACCESS table, restricted to in-frame sequences. Some clones are absent from its copies; in checked studies, under half trace to an unresolved V gene, and the reason for the others is unknown. For V, J and clone size, that table is used; D and trimming come from the DNA. For this sample there are roughly 400,000 clones; about 88% appear just once. The ten largest clonotypes hold 1.4% to 1.5% of the sample.

Participants in the prospective study were aged about 18 to 100 years, lived in under 30 United States geographic areas, and enrolled through a virtual design. In the prospective study, participants were assigned to cohorts based on the clinical history participants reported in a screening survey and a study questionnaire. Exposed participants had been in contact with someone with a PCR-confirmed or clinician-diagnosed COVID-19 case within 2 weeks of study entry. In the prospective study, mobile phlebotomists collected whole blood, serum and a nasopharyngeal or oropharyngeal swab from each participant. Additional blood draws and questionnaires over an approximately two-month period could optionally be provided by prospective study participants. Before DNA extraction, blood samples from the prospective study were shipped at room temperature or frozen. Paper-wide results and their limitations: The quantity of clinical and demographic metadata differed by source and by participant and was supplied without curation.

The receptor's source is a woman between 18 and 29 years old who had been exposed to COVID-19. Here the chain combines TRBV18 and TRBJ1-1, with a weak D call of TRBD1 (5 bases match). The specimen was PBMCs or T cells enriched from blood (not recorded which). The nucleotide sequence is TGTGCCAGCTCACCGGTACACAGGTTCGCTGAAGCTTTCTTT. This gives the protein CASSPVHRFAEAFF.